Listed below are T cell receptor beta chains from one sample, sequenced in a study of regulatory T cells in long-lasting Graves disease. Each CDR3 protein gets one entry after TCRdb re-called the multiplex PCR reads with MiXCR. This sample yields almost 450,000 distinct CDR3 sequences, of which about 17% are seen a single time; about 10% belongs to the top ten. These data also formed part of another study, on T cells in Graves' hyperthyroidism and ophthalmopathy.

Sequencing was performed on peripheral blood mononuclear cells (PBMCs), taken at new diagnosis, from a patient treated with antithyroid drugs. The source of these receptors is a woman under 40 with Graves disease. The CDR3 runs from the conserved cysteine through the conserved F or W. D genes are given only for firm matches. Clone size is not always given. Where it is, it says once, few, many or a class for expanded clones.

D: TRBD2
J: TRBJ2-5
V: TRBV12-5
size: -
CDR3: CASGFRTSGTLLGETQYF
DNA: TGTGCTAGTGGTTTCCGGACTAGCGGGACTTTGCTGGGGGAGACCCAGTACTTC

D: TRBD1
J: TRBJ1-1
V: TRBV28
size: many
CDR3: CASRVTGAEAFF
DNA: TGTGCCAGCAGGGTGACAGGGGCTGAAGCTTTCTTT

D: -
J: TRBJ1-5
V: TRBV18
size: many
CDR3: CASSSTDQPQHF
DNA: TGTGCCAGCAGTTCGACAGATCAGCCCCAGCATTTT

D: -
J: TRBJ1-5
V: TRBV15
size: many
CDR3: CATSREGSNQPQHF
DNA: TGTGCCACCAGCAGAGAAGGCAGCAATCAGCCCCAGCATTTT

D: -
J: TRBJ1-4
V: TRBV20-1
size: few
CDR3: CSASRTEGDEKLFF
DNA: TGCAGTGCTAGCCGGACGGAGGGAGATGAAAAACTGTTTTTT

D: -
J: TRBJ2-2
V: TRBV28
size: few
CDR3: CASSSGQRDTGELFF
DNA: TGTGCCAGCAGTTCCGGACAGAGAGACACCGGGGAGCTGTTTTTT

D: -
J: TRBJ1-4
V: TRBV6-1
size: many
CDR3: CASKVPGVNEKLFF
DNA: TGTGCCAGCAAAGTGCCAGGGGTTAATGAAAAACTGTTTTTT

D: TRBD2
J: TRBJ2-7
V: TRBV12-3/TRBV12-4
size: many
CDR3: CASSPPTSPYEQYF
DNA: TGTGCCAGCAGTCCCCCGACTAGCCCTTACGAGCAGTACTTC

D: -
J: TRBJ1-1
V: TRBV30
size: many
CDR3: CAWTTGLRTEAFF
DNA: TGTGCCTGGACCACAGGGTTGCGGACTGAAGCTTTCTTT

D: -
J: TRBJ2-7
V: TRBV5-4
size: few
CDR3: CASSIGQSYEQHF
DNA: TGTGCCAGCAGCATCGGACAAAGCTACGAGCAGCACTTC

D: -
J: TRBJ2-3
V: TRBV12-3/TRBV12-4
size: many
CDR3: CASSPRLVVSGTDTQYF
DNA: TGTGCCAGCAGCCCACGACTGGTTGTGTCAGGCACAGATACGCAGTATTTT

D: -
J: TRBJ1-5
V: TRBV20-1
size: many
CDR3: CSASSQSRLQPQHF
DNA: TGCAGTGCTAGCAGTCAGTCGCGGTTACAGCCCCAGCATTTT

D: -
J: TRBJ2-1
V: TRBV20-1
size: many
CDR3: CSARSGLGYNEQFF
DNA: TGCAGTGCTAGATCGGGACTCGGCTACAATGAGCAGTTCTTC

D: -
J: TRBJ1-4
V: TRBV5-5
size: many
CDR3: CASSLNFRGSDEKLFF
DNA: TGTGCCAGCAGCTTGAATTTCCGTGGGTCTGATGAAAAACTGTTTTTT

D: -
J: TRBJ2-5
V: TRBV5-1
size: few
CDR3: CASRISPQETQYF
DNA: TGCGCCAGCAGAATAAGCCCCCAAGAGACCCAGTACTTC

D: TRBD2
J: TRBJ2-3
V: TRBV25-1
size: -
CDR3: CASSNHPGLAGNTDTQYF
DNA: TGTGCCAGCAGTAATCATCCGGGACTAGCGGGGAACACAGATACGCAGTATTTT

D: TRBD2
J: TRBJ2-5
V: TRBV10-2
size: few
CDR3: CASSLGGLAGNQETQYF
DNA: TGCGCCAGCAGTCTGGGGGGACTAGCGGGAAACCAAGAGACCCAGTACTTC

D: -
J: TRBJ2-6
V: TRBV6-1
size: -
CDR3: CASRPSRPPGANVLTF
DNA: TGTGCCAGCAGGCCATCAAGACCCCCTGGGGCCAACGTCCTGACTTTC

D: -
J: TRBJ1-1
V: TRBV7-9
size: few
CDR3: CASSLFVSRTEALF
DNA: TGTGCCAGCAGCTTATTTGTATCAAGGACTGAAGCTCTCTTT

D: -
J: TRBJ1-2
V: TRBV3-1
size: many
CDR3: CASSPLAGAETNYGYTF
DNA: TGTGCCAGCAGCCCCCTTGCGGGAGCAGAGACTAACTATGGCTACACCTTC

D: TRBD2
J: TRBJ2-1
V: TRBV6-1
size: -
CDR3: CASRVSGTEQFF
DNA: TGTGCCAGCAGAGTTAGCGGGACTGAGCAGTTCTTC

D: TRBD1
J: TRBJ1-2
V: TRBV30
size: many
CDR3: CAWSQGVVGYTF
DNA: TGTGCCTGGTCCCAGGGGGTGGTAGGCTACACCTTC

D: -
J: TRBJ2-1
V: TRBV12-3/TRBV12-4
size: few
CDR3: CASSFEPRGSYNEQFF
DNA: TGTGCCAGCAGTTTTGAGCCCCGAGGCTCCTACAATGAGCAGTTCTTC

D: -
J: TRBJ2-3
V: TRBV6-2/TRBV6-3
size: many
CDR3: CASSYSTRFADTQYF
DNA: TGTGCCAGCAGTTATTCGACTAGATTCGCAGATACGCAGTATTTT

D: TRBD1
J: TRBJ2-3
V: TRBV7-3
size: many
CDR3: CASSLNGRGIDTQYF
DNA: TGTGCCAGCAGCTTAAACGGCAGGGGGATAGATACGCAGTATTTT

D: -
J: TRBJ2-1
V: TRBV6-1
size: many
CDR3: CASSALAKSSYNEQFF
DNA: TGTGCCAGCAGTGCGCTAGCGAAAAGCTCCTACAATGAGCAGTTCTTC

D: TRBD2
J: TRBJ2-2
V: TRBV27
size: many
CDR3: CASSFLAGGLTGELFF
DNA: TGTGCCAGCAGTTTCCTAGCGGGAGGGTTGACCGGGGAGCTGTTTTTT

D: -
J: TRBJ1-6
V: TRBV6-5
size: many
CDR3: CASSSRDTYNSPLHF
DNA: TGTGCCAGCAGTTCCCGGGACACATATAATTCACCCCTCCACTTT

D: -
J: TRBJ1-3
V: TRBV28
size: few
CDR3: CASIMGENSGNTIYF
DNA: TGTGCCAGCATAATGGGAGAAAACTCTGGAAACACCATATATTTT

D: TRBD1
J: TRBJ2-2
V: TRBV19
size: few
CDR3: CASSFRPPGQGVRELFF
DNA: TGTGCCAGTAGTTTCCGGCCCCCGGGACAGGGTGTACGGGAGCTGTTTTTT

D: TRBD2
J: TRBJ2-5
V: TRBV7-9
size: many
CDR3: CASSLTLGLAGVETQYF
DNA: TGTGCCAGCAGCTTAACCCTCGGACTAGCGGGAGTAGAGACCCAGTACTTC

D: -
J: TRBJ2-1
V: TRBV20-1
size: many
CDR3: CSARPYRDRAYNEQFF
DNA: TGCAGTGCTAGACCTTACCGGGACCGGGCCTACAATGAGCAGTTCTTC

D: TRBD1
J: TRBJ1-1
V: TRBV7-9
size: many
CDR3: CASQGQRPEAFF
DNA: TGTGCCAGCCAGGGACAGAGGCCTGAAGCTTTCTTT

D: -
J: TRBJ2-6
V: TRBV12-3/TRBV12-4
size: few
CDR3: CASSHYSWGASGANVLTF
DNA: TGTGCCAGCAGCCATTATTCGTGGGGGGCGTCCGGGGCCAACGTCCTGACTTTC

D: -
J: TRBJ2-1
V: TRBV5-1
size: many
CDR3: CASSSRWGSYNEQFF
DNA: TGCGCCAGCAGCTCACGATGGGGCTCCTACAATGAGCAGTTCTTC

D: TRBD2
J: TRBJ2-7
V: TRBV12-3/TRBV12-4
size: many
CDR3: CASRGGTSVSYEQYF
DNA: TGTGCCAGCAGGGGGGGGACTAGCGTGTCCTACGAGCAGTACTTC

D: TRBD1
J: TRBJ2-1
V: TRBV15
size: few
CDR3: CATSRGTGSYNEQFF
DNA: TGTGCCACCAGCAGAGGGACAGGGTCGTACAATGAGCAGTTCTTC

D: TRBD1
J: TRBJ2-2
V: TRBV29-1
size: few
CDR3: CSGRDRETGELFF
DNA: TGCAGCGGACGGGACAGGGAAACCGGGGAGCTGTTTTTT

D: -
J: TRBJ1-3
V: TRBV9
size: few
CDR3: CASSVGHFRGNTIYF
DNA: TGTGCCAGCAGCGTCGGGCACTTTCGAGGAAACACCATATATTTT

D: -
J: TRBJ1-1
V: TRBV7-9
size: many
CDR3: CASRSSGGEAFF
DNA: TGTGCCAGCAGGTCTAGTGGGGGTGAAGCTTTCTTT

D: TRBD2
J: TRBJ2-7
V: TRBV20-1
size: many
CDR3: CSARGELAGGPPSYEQYF
DNA: TGCAGTGCTAGAGGTGAATTAGCGGGAGGCCCTCCCTCCTACGAGCAGTACTTC

D: TRBD2
J: TRBJ2-5
V: TRBV7-9
size: -
CDR3: CASSFIAGVETQYF
DNA: TGTGCCAGCAGCTTCATAGCGGGAGTCGAGACCCAGTACTTC

D: -
J: TRBJ2-7
V: TRBV5-1
size: many
CDR3: CASSLDGSAGPSYEQYF
DNA: TGCGCCAGCAGCTTGGACGGATCGGCGGGACCCTCCTACGAGCAGTACTTC

D: TRBD2
J: TRBJ2-7
V: TRBV10-3
size: -
CDR3: CAISEYWTSGRSYEQYF
DNA: TGTGCCATCAGTGAGTATTGGACTAGCGGGAGGTCGTACGAGCAGTACTTC

D: TRBD1
J: TRBJ2-2
V: TRBV7-9
size: -
CDR3: CASSPWGQGATGELFF
DNA: TGTGCCAGCAGCCCCTGGGGACAGGGGGCCACCGGGGAGCTGTTTTTT